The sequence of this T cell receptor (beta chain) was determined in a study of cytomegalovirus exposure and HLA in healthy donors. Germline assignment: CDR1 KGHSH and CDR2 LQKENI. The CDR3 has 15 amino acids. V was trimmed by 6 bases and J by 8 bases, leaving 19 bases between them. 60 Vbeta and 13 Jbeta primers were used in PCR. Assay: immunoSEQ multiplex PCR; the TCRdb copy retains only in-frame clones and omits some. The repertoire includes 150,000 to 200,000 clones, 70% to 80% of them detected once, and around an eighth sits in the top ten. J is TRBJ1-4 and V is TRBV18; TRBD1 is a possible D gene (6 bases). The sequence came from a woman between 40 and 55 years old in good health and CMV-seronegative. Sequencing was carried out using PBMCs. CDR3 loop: CASSLKQGLGEKLFF. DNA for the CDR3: TGTGCCAGCTCCCTCAAACAGGGATTGGGCGAAAAACTGTTTTTT.